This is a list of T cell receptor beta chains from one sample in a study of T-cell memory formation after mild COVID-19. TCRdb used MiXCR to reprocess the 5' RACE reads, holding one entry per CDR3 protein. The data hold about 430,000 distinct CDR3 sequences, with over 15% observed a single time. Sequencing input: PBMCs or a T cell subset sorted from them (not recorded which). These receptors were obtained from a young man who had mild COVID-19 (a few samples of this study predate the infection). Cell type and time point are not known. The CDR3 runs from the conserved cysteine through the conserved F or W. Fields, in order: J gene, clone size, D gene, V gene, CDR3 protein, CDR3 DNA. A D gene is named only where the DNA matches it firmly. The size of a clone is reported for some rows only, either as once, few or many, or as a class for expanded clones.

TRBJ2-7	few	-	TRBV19	CASSDPSYEQYF	TGTGCCAGTTCAGACCCCTCCTACGAGCAGTACTTC
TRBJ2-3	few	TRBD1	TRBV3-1	CASSPRSGTGRTDTQYF	TGTGCCAGCAGCCCTCGATCCGGGACAGGGCGCACAGATACGCAGTATTTT
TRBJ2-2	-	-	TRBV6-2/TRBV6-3	CASRRDGNTGELFF	TGTGCCAGCAGACGAGACGGCAACACCGGGGAGCTGTTTTTT
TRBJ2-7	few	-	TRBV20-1	CSARDRGFTYEQYF	TGCAGTGCTAGGGATAGGGGATTTACCTACGAGCAGTACTTC
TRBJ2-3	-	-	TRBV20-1	CSLDSRAADTQYF	TGCAGTCTAGACTCCCGGGCCGCAGATACGCAGTATTTT
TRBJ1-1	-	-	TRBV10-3	CAITKAVGGDTEAFF	TGTGCCATCACCAAGGCGGTTGGGGGCGACACTGAAGCTTTCTTT
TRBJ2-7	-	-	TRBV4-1	CASSQTGNPYEQYF	TGCGCCAGCAGCCAAACGGGGAACCCCTACGAGCAGTACTTC
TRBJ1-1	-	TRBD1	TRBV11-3	CASSFGQGRGNTEAFF	TGTGCCAGCAGCTTCGGACAGGGAAGGGGAAACACTGAAGCTTTCTTT
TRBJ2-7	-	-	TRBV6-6	CASILTSPSSYEQYF	TGTGCCAGCATCTTAACTAGTCCTAGCTCCTACGAGCAGTACTTC
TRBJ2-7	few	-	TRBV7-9	CASSLAAAYEQYF	TGTGCCAGCAGCTTAGCGGCAGCCTACGAGCAGTACTTC
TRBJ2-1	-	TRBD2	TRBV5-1	CASSLAILAGGPNEQFF	TGCGCCAGCAGCTTGGCCATACTAGCGGGGGGACCAAATGAGCAGTTCTTC
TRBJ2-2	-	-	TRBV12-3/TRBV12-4	CASRRDRLNTGELFF	TGTGCCAGCAGGCGGGACAGACTGAACACCGGGGAGCTGTTTTTT
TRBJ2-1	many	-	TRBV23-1	CASSRQAENLSSYNEQFF	TGCGCCAGCAGTCGACAGGCGGAGAATCTCAGCTCCTACAATGAGCAGTTCTTC
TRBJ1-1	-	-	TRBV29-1	CSVPQGPNTEAFF	TGCAGCGTTCCTCAGGGACCCAACACTGAAGCTTTCTTT
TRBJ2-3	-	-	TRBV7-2	CASSPRGVDTQYF	TGTGCCAGCAGCCCAAGAGGTGTTGATACGCAGTATTTT
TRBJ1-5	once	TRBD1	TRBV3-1	CASSLGTGAAGEPQHF	TGTGCCAGCAGCCTAGGGACAGGGGCCGCCGGGGAGCCCCAGCATTTT
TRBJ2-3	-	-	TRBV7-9	CASSSYRTASTDTQYF	TGTGCCAGCAGCTCCTACAGGACAGCTAGCACAGATACGCAGTATTTT
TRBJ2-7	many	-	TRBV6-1	CASTIPPLNEQYF	TGTGCCAGCACCATCCCCCCTCTCAACGAGCAGTACTTC
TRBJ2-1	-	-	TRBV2	CASTDGTVPYSSYNEQFF	TGTGCCAGCACAGACGGTACAGTCCCTTACAGCTCCTACAATGAGCAGTTCTTC
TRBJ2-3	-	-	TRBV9	CASSVELDTQYF	TGTGCCAGCAGCGTAGAATTAGATACGCAGTATTTT
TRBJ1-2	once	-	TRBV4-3	CASSQDGDRTGLGYGYTF	TGCGCCAGCAGCCAAGATGGAGACAGGACGGGTTTGGGGTATGGCTACACCTTC
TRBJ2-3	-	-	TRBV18	CASSLQGGGVPDTQYF	TGTGCCAGCTCACTCCAGGGCGGGGGCGTCCCAGATACGCAGTATTTT
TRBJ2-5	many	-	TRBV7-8	CASSFGTTQETQYF	TGTGCCAGCAGCTTCGGGACAACTCAAGAGACCCAGTACTTC
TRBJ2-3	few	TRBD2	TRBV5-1	CASSSLAGNTDTQYF	TGCGCCAGCAGTTCACTAGCGGGGAACACAGATACGCAGTATTTT